This entry lists 5 T cell receptor beta chains sequenced from one sample in a study of blood T cell repertoires in COVID-19. Repertoires were generated with immunoSEQ multiplex PCR, while TCRdb's copy carries only in-frame clones and drops some. The profile shows a few hundred thousand clones, 80% to 90% of them singletons. Sequenced material: peripheral blood. Source of these receptors: a woman in her 70s with COVID-19, enrolled during active disease.

The chain is built from TRBV30 and TRBJ1-5; unclear D gene. This CDR3 region has 12 residues. Per germline, CDR1 GTSNPN and CDR2 SVGIG (reference sequence). The V end lost 0 bases, the J end lost 7 bases, and 7 bases lay between the germline ends. CDR3 sequence reads: CAWSVLEQPQHF. As DNA, the CDR3 is TGTGCCTGGAGTGTACTTGAACAGCCCCAGCATTTT.

The rearrangement joins TRBV3-1 (or the pseudogene TRBV3-2) to TRBJ2-3; TRBD2 matches 7 bases. The CDR3 loop spans 17 amino acids. The V segment lost 0 bases and the J segment 3 bases; nucleotides outside the gene matches: 9. Germline V gene data show CDR1 as LGHDT and CDR2 as YNNKEL (reference sequence). CDR3: CASSQDLGQGGTDTQYF. As DNA, the CDR3 is TGTGCCAGCAGCCAAGATCTTGGGCAGGGAGGGACAGATACGCAGTATTTT.

The chain has TRBV7-9 and TRBJ1-5; TRBD1 might be the D (5 bases). The V and J ends lost 9 bases and 5 bases respectively, with 17 bases between them. Per the germline V gene, CDR1 is SEHNR and CDR2 is FQNEAQ (reference sequence). The CDR3 is 14 residues long. The CDR3: CASPGGYVDQPQHF. The DNA of the CDR3 is TGTGCCAGTCCCGGGGGGTACGTAGATCAGCCCCAGCATTTT.

This chain joins TRBV5-6 and TRBJ2-5; 9 nucleotides line up with TRBD2. V shed 2 bases and J 4 bases; nucleotides not matched to a gene: 3. In germline, CDR1 is SGHDT, CDR2 YYEEEE. The CDR3 is made up of 14 amino acids. The CDR3 here is CASSLAGGRETQYF. The DNA of the CDR3 is TGTGCCAGCAGCTTAGCGGGAGGACGAGAGACCCAGTACTTC.

This chain connects TRBV4-2 to TRBJ2-1; 8 positions agree with TRBD1. Trimming cost V 4 bases and J 4 bases; bases outside gene matches: 3. The CDR3 spans 14 residues. Germline loops: CDR1 LGHNA, CDR2 YNFKEQ. CDR3 DNA sequence: TGTGCCAGCAGCCCGGGACAGGTTTACAATGAGCAGTTCTTC. This codes for CASSPGQVYNEQFF.